The clone carrying this T cell receptor beta chain has at least ten counts. The target antigen is unknown. A single base separates this from a much larger clone, so it may be a read error. The identical CDR3 is also encoded by other nucleotide sequences in the sample. The sample originates from a study of metastatic and nonmetastatic thyroid tumors. Regarding the study as a whole: Relative to benign nodules, malignant thyroid tumors were reportedly characterized by significantly elevated TCR beta diversity in blood and tumor.

The CDR3 sequence is 15 residues long. Germline V gene sequence: CDR1 MDHEN, CDR2 SYDVKM. Trimming took 6 bases from V and 8 from J, leaving 19 bases between them. TCRdb re-processed the PCR reads through MiXCR. There are tens of thousands of clones in the sample; more than 20% occur only once, and about 3.5% lies in the top ten. Thyroid surgery was performed in patients who had received no treatment beforehand. The receptor's source is a male donor with papillary thyroid cancer or a benign thyroid nodule (not recorded which). Some clones in this sample may be carry-over from other donors' samples. The gene calls are TRBV28 and TRBJ1-4, with D possibly being TRBD1 (5 bases). Sequenced material: blood. In DNA form, the CDR3 reads TGTGCCAGCAGAACTATTACGGGGCTCAGGGAAAAACTGTTTTTT. This translates into CASRTITGLREKLFF. Full variable domain (missing parts from reference TRBV28 and TRBJ1-4): DVKVTQSSRYLVKRTGEKVFLECVQDMDHENMFWYRQDPGLGLRLIYFSYDVKMKEKGDIPEGYSVSREKKERFSLILESASTNQTSMYLCASRTITGLREKLFFGSGTQLSVL.